Here is one T cell receptor beta chain with its context. The antigen remains unidentified. This specimen comes from a study of T cell responses to AZD1222 COVID-19 vaccine. Study overall: Second-dose schedules of about 4 or about 12 weeks were combined. Study-level findings and limits: The span of vaccine-associated CD4 TCRs extended across spike, with dominance at 160-218 and 743-854. Possibly, clonal diversity was underestimated; donors were largely white British and included more females.

Germline CDR1 SGHRS, CDR2 YFSETQ. This CDR3 has 14 residues. Trimming left V 3 bases short and J 4 bases short, with 10 bases between. Produced via immunoSEQ multiplex PCR; TCRdb's table is partial and in-frame only. The profile covers fewer than 130,000 clones, with about 90% appearing a single time and around 3% taken by the ten largest. This sequence originates from an adult in good health. V and J are TRBV5-1 and TRBJ2-2; D remains unclear. The sequencing here drew on peripheral blood, taken on day 0 of AZD1222 vaccination. CDR3 DNA sequence: TGCGCCAGCAGCTCCCACCAAGCCACCGGGGAGCTGTTTTTT. Protein sequence: CASSSHQATGELFF.